Following are 29 T cell receptor beta chains from one sample sequenced in a study of cytomegalovirus exposure and HLA in healthy donors. PCR was performed using 60 Vbeta and 13 Jbeta primers. Assay used: immunoSEQ multiplex PCR; TCRdb lists only in-frame clones, some missing. The sample carries about 140,000 clones, around 83% recorded once. Sequencing used PBMCs. The receptors here all came from a male donor in good health and CMV-seropositive.

In this sample, this clone turned up a few times. The rearrangement links TRBV5-4 to TRBJ2-3, with 8 bases that match TRBD2. Germline CDR1 SGHNT, CDR2 YYREEE (reference sequence). The CDR3 length is 16 residues. J was trimmed by 7 bases and V by 1 base; bases with no gene match: 11. The CDR3 protein is CASSLSGGAAGYTQYF. CDR3 nucleotide sequence: TGTGCCAGCAGCTTGTCGGGGGGGGCCGCCGGATATACGCAGTATTTT.

This clone has just one count. The V call is TRBV5-1, the J call TRBJ1-1; 7 nucleotides match TRBD1. The CDR3 extends over 16 amino acids. Losses at the gene ends were 1 base for V and 0 bases for J; bases not matched to a gene: 6. Germline V gives CDR1 SGHRS, CDR2 YFSETQ. CDR3: CASSLIGQEVNTEAFF. The CDR3 DNA sequence: TGCGCCAGCAGCTTGATAGGACAGGAGGTGAACACTGAAGCTTTCTTT. Combining the CDR3 with reference TRBV5-1 and TRBJ1-1 gives the whole variable domain KAGVTQTPRYLIKTRGQQVTLSCSPISGHRSVSWYQQTPGQGLQFLFEYFSETQRNKGNFPGRFSGRQFSNSRSEMNVSTLELGDSALYLCASSLIGQEVNTEAFFGQGTRLTVV.

V gene TRBV28 combines with J gene TRBJ1-5, with 8 positions matching TRBD1. The CDR3 loop spans 18 amino acids. Trimming removed 1 base from V and 2 bases from J; junction bases left unmatched: 10. CDR1 is MDHEN, CDR2 SYDVKM, per germline. The CDR3 region is CASSLYPMSGGGNQPQHF. The CDR3 region has the DNA TGTGCCAGCAGTTTATACCCCATGTCAGGGGGCGGCAATCAGCCCCAGCATTTT.

A single count supports this clone. The V gene is TRBV7-9, the J gene TRBJ2-5, with 7 bases identical to TRBD1. This CDR3 has 15 residues. Germline values: CDR1 SEHNR, CDR2 FQNEAQ (reference sequence). The ends lost 5 bases at V and 2 bases at J; junction bases unmatched: 8. The CDR3 coding sequence is TGTGCCAGCAGCAGCAAGACAGGGCGGCAAGAGACCCAGTACTTC. It yields the protein CASSSKTGRQETQYF.

The chain is built from TRBV10-3 and TRBJ2-7; D might be TRBD1 (6 bases). The germline V gene encodes CDR1 ENHRY and CDR2 SYGVKD. V was trimmed by 2 bases and J by 1 base, leaving 15 bases between them. This CDR3 region has 16 residues. The CDR3 coding sequence is TGTGCCATCAGTGAGCCCGGAAGGGACACTTCCTACGAGCAGTACTTC. Its protein product is CAISEPGRDTSYEQYF.

In its sample, this clone was seen a few times. The chain has TRBV5-1 and TRBJ1-1; 8 bases are a match to TRBD1. Germline CDR1 is SGHRS and CDR2 is YFSETQ. This CDR3 comprises 14 residues. The J segment lost 7 bases and the V segment lost 0 bases, leaving 5 bases of the junction unmatched. Here the CDR3 DNA reads TGCGCCAGCAGCTTGGCAGGGGGCATTGGTGAAGCTTTCTTT. It encodes CASSLAGGIGEAFF. The whole variable domain, remainder taken from reference TRBV5-1 and TRBJ1-1, is KAGVTQTPRYLIKTRGQQVTLSCSPISGHRSVSWYQQTPGQGLQFLFEYFSETQRNKGNFPGRFSGRQFSNSRSEMNVSTLELGDSALYLCASSLAGGIGEAFFGQGTRLTVV.

In its sample, this clone was seen a few times. This chain uses TRBV7-9 with TRBJ2-7, with D hard to call. V was trimmed by 1 base and J by 6 bases, leaving 7 bases between them. Germline CDR1 is SEHNR and CDR2 is FQNEAQ (reference sequence). The CDR3 runs 12 residues. The CDR3 DNA follows: TGTGCCAGCAGCTTAGGTTTTCTCGAGCAGTACTTC. Residues: CASSLGFLEQYF.

The J gene is TRBJ1-3, the V gene TRBV7-9; D is possibly TRBD1 (5 bases). The CDR3 loop spans 15 amino acids. Germline V gene lookup returns CDR1 SEHNR and CDR2 FQNEAQ (reference sequence). Trimming removed 5 bases at V and 0 bases at J, with 11 bases between. Written as DNA, the CDR3 is TGTGCCAGCAGCGCGGCGACAGCCTCTGGAAACACCATATATTTT. Translation: CASSAATASGNTIYF.

This clone was detected only once. The chain recombines TRBV30 with TRBJ1-2; 9 positions match TRBD1. Per germline, CDR1 GTSNPN and CDR2 SVGIG (reference sequence). V was clipped by 2 bases and J by 5 bases; unmatched bases: 9. CDR3 size: 15 residues. This CDR3 is CAWSFSGQGAYGYTF. The CDR3 DNA reads TGTGCCTGGAGTTTCTCGGGACAGGGCGCTTATGGCTACACCTTC.

This clone was seen a few times. The chain employs TRBV25-1 and TRBJ2-5, with 7 bases lining up with TRBD1. CDR3 size: 17 residues. Germline V gene data show CDR1 as MGHDK and CDR2 as SYGVNS. Germline trimming cut 3 bases from V and 5 bases from J; bases unmatched to any gene: 15. The CDR3 reads CASSDERGPLEGETQYF. In nucleotides, the CDR3 is TGTGCCAGCAGTGATGAGAGGGGGCCCCTGGAAGGGGAGACCCAGTACTTC.

The V and J genes are TRBV19 and TRBJ1-2; TRBD1 agrees at 9 bases. CDR1 is LNHDA and CDR2 is SQIVND in the germline V gene (reference sequence). V lost 11 bases, J lost 3 bases, and 13 bases stayed unmatched. This CDR3 contains 15 residues. The CDR3 DNA reads TGTGCCTCCAAGGGACGACAGGGGGAAGACTATGGCTACACCTTC. This translates into CASKGRQGEDYGYTF.

V is TRBV7-8 and J is TRBJ2-1, with TRBD2 identical over 13 bases. The J segment lost 9 bases and the V segment lost 0 bases, leaving 11 bases of the junction unmatched. The CDR3 covers 18 residues. Germline V gene sequence: CDR1 SGHVS, CDR2 FQNEAQ. CDR3 sequence (DNA): TGTGCCAGCAGCTTAGCTACTAGCGGGGGGGCCTGGGGGCGTGAGCAGTTCTTC. It is translated as CASSLATSGGAWGREQFF.

The chain links TRBV29-1 to TRBJ2-7; 10 nucleotides match TRBD2. The germline V gene has CDR1 SQVTM and CDR2 ANQGSEA. The CDR3 length is 13 residues. The trim removed 5 bases at V and 4 bases at J, leaving 5 bases unmatched. CDR3 protein: CSVKLAGTYEQYF. The CDR3 region has the DNA TGCAGCGTTAAACTAGCGGGAACTTACGAGCAGTACTTC.

The genes are TRBV10-1 and TRBJ1-6; a possible D gene is TRBD1 (5 bases). V lost 3 bases to trimming and J lost 13 bases, with 13 bases between them. The CDR3 totals 13 residues. Germline CDR1 reads WNHNN; CDR2 reads SYGVQD (reference sequence). The CDR3 nucleotides read TGCGCCAGCAGTGACAGGGCGGTTGGGCCCCTCCACTTT. This translates into CASSDRAVGPLHF.

The chain joins TRBV12-5 to TRBJ1-2; D is unresolved. The CDR3 contains 14 residues. Germline CDR1 and CDR2: LGHNT and FRNRAP. Trimming took off 2 bases at V and 3 bases at J, with 10 bases between the two ends. The CDR3 loop reads CASGLLEADYGYTF. The CDR3 nucleotides are TGTGCTAGTGGTTTGCTAGAAGCGGACTATGGCTACACCTTC.

The CDR3 sequence is CASSLVSGTDTQYF. The CDR3 DNA sequence: TGTGCCAGCAGCTTAGTGTCAGGCACAGATACGCAGTATTTT. The chain has TRBV7-9 and TRBJ2-3; D unclear. The V and J ends lost 1 base and 1 base respectively, with 6 bases between them. This CDR3 spans 14 amino acids. Germline assignment: CDR1 SEHNR and CDR2 FQNEAQ (reference sequence).

The V call is TRBV25-1, the J call TRBJ2-7; tentative D call: TRBD1 (5 bases). The CDR3 loop spans 14 amino acids. Germline lookup yields CDR1 MGHDK and CDR2 SYGVNS. Trimming cost V 5 bases and J 3 bases, with 14 bases left between them. CDR3 coding DNA: TGTGCCAGCAGTTCGCAGGGCCAGCGCTACGAGCAGTACTTC. Translated, it gives CASSSQGQRYEQYF.

This clone was picked up a small number of times. The V gene is TRBV25-1, the J gene TRBJ1-1; 8 nucleotides align to TRBD1. The V gene end was trimmed by 5 bases and the J gene end by 8 bases; junction bases not matched to a gene: 7. The CDR3 length is 13 residues. CDR1 and CDR2 (germline): MGHDK, SYGVNS. The CDR3 DNA is TGTGCCAGCAGTATCCAGGGACAGGCCGAAGCTTTCTTT. It is translated as CASSIQGQAEAFF.

This clone was counted once. CDR3 DNA: TGTGCCACCAGCGGAGGGGGCACAGATACGCAGTATTTT. Encoded protein: CATSGGGTDTQYF. The chain carries TRBV10-3 and TRBJ2-3, with a tentative D call TRBD2 (6 bases). The CDR3 covers 13 residues. Trimming took 10 bases from V and 1 from J, leaving 12 bases between them. CDR1 and CDR2 from the germline V gene are ENHRY and SYGVKD.

In its sample, this clone was seen a few times. V usage is TRBV14 and J usage is TRBJ1-4; D is unresolved. The CDR3 contains 19 residues. Germline values: CDR1 SGHDN, CDR2 FVKESK. Trimming removed 0 bases at V and 7 bases at J, with 24 bases between. CDR3: CASSQDKGLNLDWSEKLFF. The CDR3 DNA is TGTGCCAGCAGCCAAGATAAAGGTCTCAATCTGGACTGGAGTGAAAAACTGTTTTTT.

The chain links TRBV18 to TRBJ2-7; TRBD2 matches 10 bases. The CDR3 extends over 14 amino acids. V lost 2 bases and J lost 5; bases outside the gene matches: 3. Germline V gene sequence: CDR1 KGHSH, CDR2 LQKENI. Written as DNA, the CDR3 is TGTGCCAGCTCACCAGCTAGCGGGAGAAACGAGCAGTACTTC. This sequence encodes CASSPASGRNEQYF.

CDR3 coding DNA: TGTGCCAGCAGTAAGGGGACAGGGCCCTACGAGCAGTACTTC. It yields the protein CASSKGTGPYEQYF. This chain links TRBV27 with TRBJ2-7; TRBD1 aligns across 9 bases. J was trimmed by 2 bases and V by 5 bases; bases with no gene match: 4. From germline, CDR1 is MNHEY and CDR2 SMNVEV (reference sequence). The CDR3 runs 14 residues.

This rearrangement joins TRBV7-8 to TRBJ2-6, with D perhaps matching TRBD1 (5 bases). CDR3 size: 16 residues. Trimming cost V 5 bases and J 0 bases, with 11 bases left between them. In germline, CDR1 is SGHVS, CDR2 FQNEAQ. The CDR3: CASSETVSSGANVLTF. In DNA form, the CDR3 reads TGTGCCAGCAGCGAGACAGTGAGCTCTGGGGCCAACGTCCTGACTTTC.

The rearrangement uses TRBV5-1 and TRBJ2-4, with a tentative D call TRBD1 (6 bases). Trimming took off 4 bases at V and 1 base at J, with 15 bases between the two ends. The CDR3 is 16 amino acids. CDR1 is SGHRS, CDR2 YFSETQ, per germline. The CDR3 DNA sequence: TGCGCCAGCAGCGACACAGGGACGGGCGCCAAAAACATTCAGTACTTC. This encodes CASSDTGTGAKNIQYF.

This clone occurred a few times. CDR3 DNA: TGCGCCAGCAGCTTGGAGGGGAAACTTTACGAGCAGTACTTC. This sequence encodes CASSLEGKLYEQYF. V usage is TRBV5-1 and J usage is TRBJ2-7; the D gene is possibly TRBD1 (5 bases). V dropped 0 bases and J dropped 4 bases, with 11 bases sitting between them. The CDR3 extends over 14 amino acids. CDR1 and CDR2 (germline): SGHRS, YFSETQ.

This chain links TRBV30 with TRBJ1-6, with D possibly being TRBD1 (5 bases). The germline V gene has CDR1 GTSNPN and CDR2 SVGIG (reference sequence). The CDR3 runs to 15 residues. Trimming left V 4 bases short and J 9 bases short, with 19 bases between. In nucleotides, the CDR3 is TGTGCCTGGAAGGCATGGCAGGGCGGTGGTTCACCCCTCCACTTT. Translation: CAWKAWQGGGSPLHF. The full variable domain, in which reference TRBV30 and TRBJ1-6 provide the parts outside the CDR3, is SQTIHQWPATLVQPVGSPLSLECTVEGTSNPNLYWYRQAAGRGLQLLFYSVGIGQISSEVPQNLSASRPQDRQFILSSKKLLLSDSGFYLCAWKAWQGGGSPLHFGNGTRLTVT.

The V gene is TRBV20-1, the J gene TRBJ2-5; no definite D call. V lost 3 bases and J 4 bases, leaving 6 bases between the germline ends. Germline V gene data show CDR1 as DFQATT and CDR2 as SNEGSKA (reference sequence). The CDR3 consists of 11 residues. The CDR3 loop is CSASQIETQYF. DNA of the CDR3: TGCAGTGCTAGCCAGATAGAGACCCAGTACTTC.

This clone was detected only once. The V and J genes are TRBV11-1 and TRBJ2-1; 13 nucleotides match TRBD2. CDR3 length: 19 residues. Per the germline V gene, CDR1 is SGHAT and CDR2 is FQDESV (reference sequence). V lost 1 base and J lost 3; bases outside the gene matches: 9. Here the CDR3 reads CASSLEGTTSGRFYNEQFF. The DNA for the CDR3 is TGTGCCAGCAGCTTAGAGGGAACGACTAGCGGGAGGTTCTACAATGAGCAGTTCTTC.

This clone was detected only once. This chain connects TRBV5-1 to TRBJ2-6, with a tentative D call TRBD1 (5 bases). Germline lookup yields CDR1 SGHRS and CDR2 YFSETQ. The V end lost 2 bases, the J end lost 0 bases, and 12 bases lay between the germline ends. CDR3 length: 17 residues. In DNA form, the CDR3 reads TGCGCCAGCAGCTTTTCTTCCGACAGCTCTGGGGCCAACGTCCTGACTTTC. This gives the protein CASSFSSDSSGANVLTF. The full variable domain, completed using reference TRBV5-1 and TRBJ2-6, is KAGVTQTPRYLIKTRGQQVTLSCSPISGHRSVSWYQQTPGQGLQFLFEYFSETQRNKGNFPGRFSGRQFSNSRSEMNVSTLELGDSALYLCASSFSSDSSGANVLTFGAGSRLTVL.